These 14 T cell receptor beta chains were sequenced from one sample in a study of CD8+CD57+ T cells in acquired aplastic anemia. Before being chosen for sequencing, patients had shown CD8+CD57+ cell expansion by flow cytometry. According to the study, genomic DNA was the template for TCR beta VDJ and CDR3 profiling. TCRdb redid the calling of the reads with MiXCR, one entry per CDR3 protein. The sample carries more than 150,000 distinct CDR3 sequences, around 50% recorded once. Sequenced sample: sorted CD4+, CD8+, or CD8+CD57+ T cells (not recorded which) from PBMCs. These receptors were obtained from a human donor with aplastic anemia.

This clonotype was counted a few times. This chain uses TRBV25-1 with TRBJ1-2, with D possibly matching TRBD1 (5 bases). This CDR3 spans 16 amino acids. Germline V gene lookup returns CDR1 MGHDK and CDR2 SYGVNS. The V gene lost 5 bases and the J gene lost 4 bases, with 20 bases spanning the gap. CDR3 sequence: CASSSYRGTDPYGYTF. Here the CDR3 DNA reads TGTGCCAGCAGTTCCTACCGCGGGACGGACCCCTATGGCTACACCTTC.

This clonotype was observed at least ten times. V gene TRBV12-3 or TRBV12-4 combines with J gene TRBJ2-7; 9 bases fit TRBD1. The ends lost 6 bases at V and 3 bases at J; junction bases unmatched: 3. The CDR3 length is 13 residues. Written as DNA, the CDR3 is TGTGCCAGCAGACGACAGGGGGTCTACGAGCAGTACTTC. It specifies CASRRQGVYEQYF.

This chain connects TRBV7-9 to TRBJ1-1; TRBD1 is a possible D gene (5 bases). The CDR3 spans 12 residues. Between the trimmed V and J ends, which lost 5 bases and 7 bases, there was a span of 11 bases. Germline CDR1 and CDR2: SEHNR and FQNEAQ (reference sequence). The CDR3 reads CASSPGTFEAFF. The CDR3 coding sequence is TGTGCCAGCAGCCCCGGGACGTTTGAAGCTTTCTTT.

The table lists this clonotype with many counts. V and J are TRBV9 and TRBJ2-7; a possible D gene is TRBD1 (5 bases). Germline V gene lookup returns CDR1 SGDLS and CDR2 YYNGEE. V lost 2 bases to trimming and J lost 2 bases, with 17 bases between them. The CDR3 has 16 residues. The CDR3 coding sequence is TGTGCCAGCAGCGTCAAGTCCACTGCAGGGCCCTACGAGCAGTACTTC. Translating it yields CASSVKSTAGPYEQYF.

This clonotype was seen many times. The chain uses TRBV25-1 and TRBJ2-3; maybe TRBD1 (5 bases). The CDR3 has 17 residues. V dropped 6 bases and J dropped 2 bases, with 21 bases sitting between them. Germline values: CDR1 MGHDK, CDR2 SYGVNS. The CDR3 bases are TGTGCCAGCAGAGCCGCTCCCGGAGTAGGACACACAGATACGCAGTATTTT. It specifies CASRAAPGVGHTDTQYF.

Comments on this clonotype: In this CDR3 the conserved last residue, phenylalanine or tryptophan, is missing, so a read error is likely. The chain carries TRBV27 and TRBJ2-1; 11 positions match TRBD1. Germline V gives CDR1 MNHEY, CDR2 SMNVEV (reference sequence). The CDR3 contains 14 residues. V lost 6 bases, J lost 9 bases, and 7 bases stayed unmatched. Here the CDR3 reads CASRPGQGAGEQFL. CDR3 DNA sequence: TGTGCCAGCAGACCCGGACAGGGGGCGGGTGAGCAGTTCCTC.

The chain's CDR3 is CASSVRIIGGTDTQYF. The CDR3 DNA reads as TGTGCCAGCAGCGTACGTATTATCGGAGGCACAGATACGCAGTATTTT. This sequence joins TRBV9 and TRBJ2-3; no clear D gene. The germline V and J ends were trimmed by 1 base and 1 base, with 13 bases remaining between them. Germline CDR1 and CDR2: SGDLS and YYNGEE. This CDR3 contains 16 residues.

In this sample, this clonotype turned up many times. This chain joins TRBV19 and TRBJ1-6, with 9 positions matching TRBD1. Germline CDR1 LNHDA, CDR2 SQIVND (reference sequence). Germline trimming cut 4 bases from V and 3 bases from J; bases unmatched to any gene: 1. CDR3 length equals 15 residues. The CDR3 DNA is TGTGCCAGTAGTAAGACAGGGGGCTATAATTCACCCCTCCACTTT. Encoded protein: CASSKTGGYNSPLHF.

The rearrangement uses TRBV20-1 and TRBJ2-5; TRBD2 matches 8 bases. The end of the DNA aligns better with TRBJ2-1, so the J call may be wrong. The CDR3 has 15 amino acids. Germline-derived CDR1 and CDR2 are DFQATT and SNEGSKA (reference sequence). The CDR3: CSAYKRGIPYNEQFF. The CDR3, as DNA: TGCAGTGCATACAAGCGGGGGATTCCTTACAATGAGCAGTTCTTC.

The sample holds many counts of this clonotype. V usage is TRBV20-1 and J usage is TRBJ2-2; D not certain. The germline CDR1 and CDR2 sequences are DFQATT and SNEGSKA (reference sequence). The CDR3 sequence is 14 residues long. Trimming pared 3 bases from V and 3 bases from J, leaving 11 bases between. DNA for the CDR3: TGCAGTGCTAGGGGCCCATACGACACCGGGGAGCTGTTTTTT. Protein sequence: CSARGPYDTGELFF.

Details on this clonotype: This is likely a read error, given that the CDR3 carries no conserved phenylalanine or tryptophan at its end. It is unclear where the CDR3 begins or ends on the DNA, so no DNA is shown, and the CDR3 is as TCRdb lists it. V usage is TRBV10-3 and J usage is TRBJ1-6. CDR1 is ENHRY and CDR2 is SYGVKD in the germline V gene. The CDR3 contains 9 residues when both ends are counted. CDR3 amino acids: CAISEGPNS.

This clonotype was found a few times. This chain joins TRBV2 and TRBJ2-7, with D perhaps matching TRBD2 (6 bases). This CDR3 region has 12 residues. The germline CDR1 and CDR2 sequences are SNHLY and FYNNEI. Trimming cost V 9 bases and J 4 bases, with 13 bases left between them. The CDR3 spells CASGIGTYEQYF. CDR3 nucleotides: TGTGCCAGTGGCATCGGGACTTACGAGCAGTACTTC.

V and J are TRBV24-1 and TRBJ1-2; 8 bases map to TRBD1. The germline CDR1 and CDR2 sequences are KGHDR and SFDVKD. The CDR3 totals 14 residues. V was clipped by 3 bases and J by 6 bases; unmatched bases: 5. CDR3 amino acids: CATSDSWTGNGYTF. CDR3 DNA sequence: TGTGCCACCAGTGATAGTTGGACAGGGAATGGCTACACCTTC.

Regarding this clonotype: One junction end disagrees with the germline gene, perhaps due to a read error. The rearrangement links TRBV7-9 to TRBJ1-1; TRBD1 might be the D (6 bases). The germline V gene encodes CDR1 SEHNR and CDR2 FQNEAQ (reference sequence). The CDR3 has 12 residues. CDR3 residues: CTSLTGNTEAFF. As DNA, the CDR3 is TGTACCAGTTTGACAGGGAACACTGAAGCTTTCTTT.